Below are 8 T cell receptor beta chains sequenced from a single sample in a study of T cell responses to AZD1222 COVID-19 vaccine. Here immunoSEQ multiplex PCR was the method, and the copy in TCRdb shows in-frame clones only, minus some. The table has 130,000 or so clones, more than 65% seen once. Sample: peripheral blood, taken 28 days after the second AZD1222 dose. Source of these receptors: an adult who received the AZD1222 COVID-19 vaccine.

The genes are TRBV6-1 and TRBJ1-1; no reliable D call. Germline V gives CDR1 MNHNS, CDR2 SASEGT. The CDR3 spans 16 residues. V was cut by 3 bases and J by 1 base, with 15 bases left in between. The CDR3 DNA is TGTGCCAGCAGTGACGTCCAGGTGAGAAAGAACACTGAAGCTTTCTTT. It translates to CASSDVQVRKNTEAFF.

The chain links TRBV11-2 to TRBJ1-1, with 7 nucleotides matching TRBD1. The germline CDR1 and CDR2 sequences are SGHAT and FQNNGV. The CDR3 contains 15 residues. The V gene end was trimmed by 5 bases and the J gene end by 1 base; junction bases not matched to a gene: 7. The CDR3 DNA reads as TGTGCCAGCAGCACCTACAGGGGAGAGAACACTGAAGCTTTCTTT. As protein: CASSTYRGENTEAFF.

This chain links TRBV10-3 with TRBJ2-7; D unclear. V was cut by 4 bases and J by 0 bases, with 7 bases left in between. This CDR3 spans 13 amino acids. From germline, CDR1 is ENHRY and CDR2 SYGVKD. The CDR3 loop is CAISGMDSYEQYF. In DNA, the CDR3 is TGTGCCATCAGTGGAATGGACTCCTACGAGCAGTACTTC.

The chain employs TRBV3-1 (or the pseudogene TRBV3-2) and TRBJ1-2, with no clear D. V was pared by 1 base and J by 0 bases, with 9 bases between. The CDR3 totals 15 residues. CDR1 and CDR2 (germline): LGHDT, YNNKEL (reference sequence). CDR3 sequence reads: CASSQGDGTNYGYTF. CDR3 bases: TGTGCCAGCAGCCAAGGAGACGGTACTAACTATGGCTACACCTTC.

CDR3: CASTSTDTQYF. The CDR3 DNA is TGTGCCAGCACCTCCACAGATACGCAGTATTTT. The genes are TRBV12-3 or TRBV12-4 and TRBJ2-3, with D uncertain. The CDR3 runs to 11 residues. Trimming pared 7 bases from V and 2 bases from J, leaving 4 bases between.

The chain combines TRBV5-5 with TRBJ1-5; D possibly corresponds to TRBD1 (6 bases). With 3 bases removed from V and 3 bases from J, the gap between germline ends came to 13 bases. The CDR3 runs 15 residues. Germline CDR1 is SGHKS and CDR2 is YYEKEE (reference sequence). CDR3 nucleotide sequence: TGTGCCAGCAGCTCGGGAGCAGGGGTCAATCAGCCCCAGCATTTT. Translated: CASSSGAGVNQPQHF.

The sample holds one count of this clone. V and J are TRBV12-3 or TRBV12-4 and TRBJ2-1; 9 bases fit TRBD1. The length of the CDR3 is 13 residues. V was pared by 6 bases and J by 9 bases, with 6 bases of the junction left unmatched. CDR3 sequence (DNA): TGTGCCAGCAGCCGCGGGACAGGGTTTGAGCAGTTCTTC. This gives the protein CASSRGTGFEQFF.

The chain links TRBV7-3 to TRBJ1-5; D is uncertain. Trimming took 5 bases from V and 5 from J, leaving 10 bases between them. Germline V gives CDR1 SGHTA, CDR2 FQGTGA. The CDR3 runs 13 residues. As DNA, the CDR3 is TGTGCCAGCAGCCCCGGAAGGGATCAGCCCCAGCATTTT. This translates into CASSPGRDQPQHF. The variable domain in full, completed from reference TRBV7-3 and TRBJ1-5, reads GAGVSQTPSNKVTEKGKYVELRCDPISGHTALYWYRQSLGQGPEFLIYFQGTGAADDSGLPNDRFFAVRPEGSVSTLKIQRTERGDSAVYLCASSPGRDQPQHFGDGTRLSIL.